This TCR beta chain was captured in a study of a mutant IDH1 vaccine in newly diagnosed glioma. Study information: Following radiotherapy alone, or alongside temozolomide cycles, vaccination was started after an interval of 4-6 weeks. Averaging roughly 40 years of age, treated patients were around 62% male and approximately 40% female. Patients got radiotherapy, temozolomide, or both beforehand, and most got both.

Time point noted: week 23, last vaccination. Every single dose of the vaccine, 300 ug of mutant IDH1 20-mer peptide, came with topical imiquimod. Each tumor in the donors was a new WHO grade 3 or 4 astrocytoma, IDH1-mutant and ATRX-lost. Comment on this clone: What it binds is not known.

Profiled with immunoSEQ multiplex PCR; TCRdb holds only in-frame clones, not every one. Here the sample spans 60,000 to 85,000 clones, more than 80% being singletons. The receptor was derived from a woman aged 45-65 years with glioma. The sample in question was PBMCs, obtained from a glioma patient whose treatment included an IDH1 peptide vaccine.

Here the CDR3 reads CASRGFTGTNEKLFF. The CDR3 bases are TGTGCCAGCAGGGGATTTACAGGGACTAATGAAAAACTGTTTTTT. The chain joins TRBV2 to TRBJ1-4; TRBD1 might be the D (6 bases). CDR1 SNHLY and CDR2 FYNNEI come from the germline V gene. Trimming removed 6 bases from V and 2 bases from J, with 13 bases in between. CDR3 length: 15 amino acids. The variable domain in full, with the rest retrieved from reference TRBV2 and TRBJ1-4, is EPEVTQTPSHQVTQMGQEVILRCVPISNHLYFYWYRQILGQKVEFLVSFYNNEISEKSEIFDDQFSVERPDGSNFTLKIRSTKLEDSAMYFCASRGFTGTNEKLFFGSGTQLSVL.